This T cell receptor (beta chain) was recorded in a study of tumor and adjacent non-tumor tissue in lung cancer. Study-level background: Each sample yielded approximately 4 million productive TCRbeta reads on average.

CDR3 length equals 13 residues. Germline V CDR1 and CDR2: MNHNS, SASEGT. Trimming cost V 7 bases and J 6 bases, with 13 bases left between them. No cell sorting was done before RNA was extracted from the tissue. The normal lung tissue was taken more than 3 cm from the tumor edge. This clonotype was seen repeatedly, ten times or more. The library came from three nested PCR rounds adapted from ARM-PCR protocols. TCRdb reanalysed the multiplex PCR reads using MiXCR and keeps one entry per CDR3 protein. This table holds 35,000 to 55,000 distinct CDR3 sequences, roughly two thirds found once. The chain joins TRBV6-1 to TRBJ2-1; TRBD2 is a possible D gene (5 bases). The sequenced sample consisted of distant non-tumor lung tissue. This sequence originates from a woman between 35 and 50 years old with non-small cell lung cancer. The CDR3 DNA reads as TGTGCCAGCAAAATACTAGAGGGCAATGAGCAGTTCTTC. This codes for CASKILEGNEQFF.